This T cell receptor (beta chain) was sequenced during a study of beta chain features in type 1 diabetes. Whole-study context: The study found patients and healthy donors alike in age, gender and cell yields. All samples yielded about 100 million examined sorted cells. The study, taken as a whole, reports: Amplification by PCR could prefer shorter templates, with the same effect in patients and controls. Sequencing used cDNA, and cells with high TCR expression could therefore be over-represented.

Reverse transcription of all isolated RNA meant that expressed TCRB transcripts were sequenced. Data came from immunoSEQ multiplex PCR; TCRdb stores just in-frame clones and leaves some out. The sample carries around 300,000 clones, roughly 9.6% recorded once. On this clone: What it binds is not known.

This CDR3 is 15 amino acids long. Germline V gives CDR1 LNHDA, CDR2 SQIVND (reference sequence). Trimming removed 5 bases at V and 2 bases at J, with 15 bases between. The sequencing input was naive CD4+ T cells from blood. This TCR was sampled from a woman in her 30s in good health. J is TRBJ1-1 and V is TRBV19, with D unclear. CDR3 sequence (DNA): TGTGCCAGTAGTGCCCGAGGGATTCCCAACACTGAAGCTTTCTTT. Protein: CASSARGIPNTEAFF. Drawing the rest from reference TRBV19 and TRBJ1-1, the complete variable domain is DGGITQSPKYLFRKEGQNVTLSCEQNLNHDAMYWYRQDPGQGLRLIYYSQIVNDFQKGDIAEGYSVSREKKESFPLTVTSAQKNPTAFYLCASSARGIPNTEAFFGQGTRLTVV.